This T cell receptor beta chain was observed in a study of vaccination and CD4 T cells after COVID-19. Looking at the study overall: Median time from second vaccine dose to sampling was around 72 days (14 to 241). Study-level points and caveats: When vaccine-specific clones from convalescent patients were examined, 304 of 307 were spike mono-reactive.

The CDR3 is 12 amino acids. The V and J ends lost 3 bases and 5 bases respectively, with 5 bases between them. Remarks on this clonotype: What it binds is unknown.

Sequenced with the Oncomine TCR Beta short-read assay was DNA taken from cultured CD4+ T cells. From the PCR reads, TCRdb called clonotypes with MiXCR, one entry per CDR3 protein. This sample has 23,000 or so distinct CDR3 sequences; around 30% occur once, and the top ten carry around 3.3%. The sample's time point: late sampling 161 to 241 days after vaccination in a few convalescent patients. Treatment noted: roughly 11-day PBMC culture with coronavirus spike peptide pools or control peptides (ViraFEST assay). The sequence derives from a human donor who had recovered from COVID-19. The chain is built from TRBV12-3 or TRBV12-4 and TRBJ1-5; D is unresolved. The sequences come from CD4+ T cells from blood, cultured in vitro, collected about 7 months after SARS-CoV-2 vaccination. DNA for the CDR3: TGTGCCAGCAGTTTTTCAGATCAGCCCCAGCATTTT. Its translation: CASSFSDQPQHF.